These 21 T cell receptor beta chains were sequenced from one sample in a study of cytomegalovirus exposure and HLA in healthy donors. With 60 Vbeta and 13 Jbeta primers, the PCR was carried out. Libraries were prepared by immunoSEQ multiplex PCR; TCRdb keeps only in-frame clonotypes and omits some of them. The sample holds under 90,000 clones. Sequencing was performed on PBMCs. These receptors came from a man aged 50-60 years in good health and CMV-seropositive.

The chain combines TRBV5-8 with TRBJ2-7, with D possibly being TRBD1 (5 bases). Germline values: CDR1 SGHTS, CDR2 YDEGEE. V gave up 0 bases and J gave up 4 bases, with 8 bases separating them. This CDR3 is 13 amino acids long. Here the CDR3 reads CASSLDRTYEQYV. DNA of the CDR3: TGTGCCAGCAGCTTGGACAGGACATACGAGCAGTACGTC.

The V and J genes are TRBV5-1 and TRBJ2-2, with a possible D match to TRBD2 (6 bases). The CDR3 is 15 residues long. In germline, CDR1 is SGHRS, CDR2 YFSETQ. V was clipped by 7 bases and J by 7 bases, with 20 bases between them. The CDR3 loop reads CASRLSGSGIGELFF. The CDR3 coding sequence is TGCGCCAGCCGCCTCTCCGGGAGTGGAATCGGGGAGCTGTTTTTT.

This rearrangement joins TRBV5-6 to TRBJ2-5; perhaps TRBD2 as D (6 bases). Germline V lookup: CDR1 SGHDT, CDR2 YYEEEE. This CDR3 comprises 15 residues. Trimming stripped 1 base from V and 5 bases from J, with 15 bases between. The CDR3 loop is CASSLIPGGGETQYF. DNA of the CDR3: TGTGCCAGCAGCTTGATACCTGGCGGAGGGGAGACCCAGTACTTC.

V usage is TRBV19 and J usage is TRBJ1-2, with D unclear. With 6 bases removed from V and 0 bases from J, the gap between germline ends came to 14 bases. The CDR3 covers 15 residues. Germline CDR1 reads LNHDA; CDR2 reads SQIVND (reference sequence). Here the CDR3 reads CASRAEREANYGYTF. The CDR3 DNA reads TGTGCCAGTAGGGCCGAGAGGGAAGCTAACTATGGCTACACCTTC.

V is TRBV29-1 and J is TRBJ2-5; 7 bases map to TRBD2. The germline V gene encodes CDR1 SQVTM and CDR2 ANQGSEA. This CDR3 comprises 13 residues. J lost 2 bases, V lost 6 bases, and 6 bases had no gene match. The DNA for the CDR3 is TGCAGCGTCGGGACTAATAATCAAGAGACCCAGTACTTC. It yields the protein CSVGTNNQETQYF.

This chain joins TRBV5-8 and TRBJ2-1; no definite D call. V was cut by 4 bases and J by 4 bases, with 15 bases left in between. Germline CDR1 SGHTS, CDR2 YDEGEE. The CDR3 covers 15 residues. CDR3 nucleotide sequence: TGTGCCAGCAGCCCGTATACAAACCTTTACAATGAGCAGTTCTTC. It translates to CASSPYTNLYNEQFF.

The V call is TRBV7-3, the J call TRBJ1-1, with TRBD1 as a possible D gene (5 bases). Trimming stripped 0 bases from V and 5 bases from J, with 13 bases between. Germline V gene lookup returns CDR1 SGHTA and CDR2 FQGTGA. This CDR3 has 15 amino acids. The CDR3 DNA follows: TGTGCCAGCAGCTTAACGGGGGGAAGTAGAACTGAAGCTTTCTTT. Translated: CASSLTGGSRTEAFF.

The V and J genes are TRBV2 and TRBJ1-5, with D possibly being TRBD1 (5 bases). Germline values: CDR1 SNHLY, CDR2 FYNNEI. V gave up 0 bases and J gave up 3 bases, with 15 bases separating them. This CDR3 has 17 amino acids. Written as DNA, the CDR3 is TGTGCCAGCAGTGAAGCGCCCCCCGGGGACTTCAATCAGCCCCAGCATTTT. This sequence encodes CASSEAPPGDFNQPQHF.

The chain employs TRBV19 and TRBJ2-3, with 7 bases fitting TRBD2. CDR1 is LNHDA and CDR2 is SQIVND in the germline V gene (reference sequence). The CDR3 runs 18 residues. This chain's CDR3 is CVLSKVEGLAVSTDTQYF. The DNA of the CDR3 is TGTGTCCTAAGCAAGGTGGAGGGTCTAGCGGTTAGCACAGATACGCAGTATTTT.

The V call is TRBV7-2, the J call TRBJ2-3; 10 nucleotides line up with TRBD2. The CDR3 length is 16 residues. The germline V gene encodes CDR1 SGHTA and CDR2 FQGNSA. V lost 5 bases to trimming and J lost 2 bases; unmatched junction nucleotides: 7. The CDR3, as DNA: TGTGCCAGCAGCGGGGCAGCGGGGGGGGACACAGATACGCAGTATTTT. Protein sequence: CASSGAAGGDTDTQYF.

The V and J genes are TRBV28 and TRBJ1-1; D is perhaps TRBD1 (5 bases). CDR1 is MDHEN, CDR2 SYDVKM, per germline. Trimming cost V 5 bases and J 2 bases, with 9 bases left between them. The CDR3 totals 13 residues. The CDR3 here is CASSTGDNTEAFF. The CDR3 DNA reads as TGTGCCAGCAGTACAGGAGACAACACTGAAGCTTTCTTT.

For the CDR3, the DNA is TGTGCCAGCAGCTTGGGTCAACCGGGACATTGGTCTGGGGCCAACGTCCTGACTTTC. It is translated as CASSLGQPGHWSGANVLTF. V and J are TRBV7-9 and TRBJ2-6, with a weak D call TRBD1 (6 bases). V lost 3 bases, J lost 1 base, and 19 bases lay in between. This CDR3 has 19 residues. CDR1 and CDR2 (germline): SEHNR, FQNEAQ (reference sequence).

The chain carries TRBV28 and TRBJ2-7; tentatively, D is TRBD1 (5 bases). The ends were cut back, 1 base at V and 4 bases at J, with 14 bases in the middle. Germline V CDR1 and CDR2: MDHEN, SYDVKM. The CDR3 runs 15 residues. The CDR3 DNA follows: TGTGCCAGCAGTTTATCCCCGGGCAGGGTATACGAGCAGTACTTC. Its translation is CASSLSPGRVYEQYF.

The V and J genes are TRBV7-3 and TRBJ1-6; no firm D call. This CDR3 comprises 14 residues. V was shortened by 8 bases and J by 0 bases, with 8 bases between the two germline ends. CDR1 SGHTA and CDR2 FQGTGA come from the germline V gene. The CDR3 spells CASSRSSYNSPLHF. The DNA for the CDR3 is TGTGCCAGCTCTCGGAGCTCCTATAATTCACCCCTCCACTTT.

The V call is TRBV19, the J call TRBJ1-6; D ambiguous. The germline V gene encodes CDR1 LNHDA and CDR2 SQIVND (reference sequence). This CDR3 comprises 13 residues. The V gene lost 7 bases and the J gene lost 14 bases, with 18 bases spanning the gap. For the CDR3, the DNA is TGTGCCAGTACCCCGGGCGGCGGGGTGGCCCTCCACTTT. Its protein product is CASTPGGGVALHF. The variable domain in full, with the rest retrieved from reference TRBV19 and TRBJ1-6, is DGGITQSPKYLFRKEGQNVTLSCEQNLNHDAMYWYRQDPGQGLRLIYYSQIVNDFQKGDIAEGYSVSREKKESFPLTVTSAQKNPTAFYLCASTPGGGVALHFGNGTRLTVT.

The rearrangement uses TRBV7-8 and TRBJ2-5; TRBD1 matches 9 bases. V was clipped by 4 bases and J by 7 bases; unmatched bases: 7. The CDR3 loop spans 14 amino acids. The germline V gene encodes CDR1 SGHVS and CDR2 FQNEAQ. The CDR3 is CASSSGQGYGTQYF. CDR3 nucleotides: TGTGCCAGCAGCTCCGGACAGGGGTACGGGACCCAGTACTTC.

The CDR3 sequence is CASSLGTSGTEAFF. CDR3 nucleotides: TGTGCCAGCAGTTTAGGCACTTCGGGGACTGAAGCTTTCTTT. The gene calls are TRBV27 and TRBJ1-1; no definite D call. With 2 bases removed from V and 5 bases from J, the gap between germline ends came to 12 bases. Per the germline V gene, CDR1 is MNHEY and CDR2 is SMNVEV (reference sequence). The CDR3 length is 14 residues.

The chain joins TRBV19 to TRBJ1-2, with D unclear. CDR3 length: 13 amino acids. Germline V gene data show CDR1 as LNHDA and CDR2 as SQIVND (reference sequence). Deletions cut 2 bases from V and 1 base from J, with 5 bases between. CDR3 loop: CASSIRSNYGYTF. In DNA form, the CDR3 reads TGTGCCAGTAGTATAAGGAGTAACTATGGCTACACCTTC.

The chain has TRBV5-1 and TRBJ2-3, with 9 nucleotides matching TRBD1. The CDR3 covers 16 residues. V gave up 2 bases and J gave up 2 bases; unmatched junction bases: 6. Germline CDR1 and CDR2: SGHRS and YFSETQ. In DNA form, the CDR3 reads TGCGCCAGCAGCTTTCCGGGACAGGGCTTCACAGATACGCAGTATTTT. Its protein product is CASSFPGQGFTDTQYF.

Here the CDR3 DNA reads TGTGCCAGCAGCGCGGACAGGGTTATAGGGCAGTTCTTC. The encoded protein is CASSADRVIGQFF. The rearrangement links TRBV28 to TRBJ2-1; 8 nucleotides line up with TRBD1. V was pared by 6 bases and J by 12 bases, with 10 bases of the junction left unmatched. This CDR3 contains 13 residues. Per germline, CDR1 MDHEN and CDR2 SYDVKM.

This chain joins TRBV2 and TRBJ1-5; 8 bases align to TRBD1. The J segment lost 7 bases and the V segment lost 2 bases, leaving 7 bases of the junction unmatched. The CDR3 is 15 residues long. Germline V gene lookup returns CDR1 SNHLY and CDR2 FYNNEI. The CDR3, as DNA: TGTGCCAGCAGTGAAACCGGGACAGGTTCCCAGCCCCAGCATTTT. This gives the protein CASSETGTGSQPQHF.